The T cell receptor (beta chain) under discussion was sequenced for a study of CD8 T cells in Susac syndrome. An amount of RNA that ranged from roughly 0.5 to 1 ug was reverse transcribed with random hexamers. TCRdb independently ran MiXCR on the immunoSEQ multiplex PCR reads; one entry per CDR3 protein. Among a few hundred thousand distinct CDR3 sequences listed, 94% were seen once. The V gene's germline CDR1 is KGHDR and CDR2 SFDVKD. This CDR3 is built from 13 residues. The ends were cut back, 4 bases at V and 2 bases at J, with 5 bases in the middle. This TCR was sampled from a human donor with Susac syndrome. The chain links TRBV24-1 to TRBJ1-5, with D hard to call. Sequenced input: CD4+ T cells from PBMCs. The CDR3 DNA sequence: TGTGCCACCAGTGAGGACGGCAATCAGCCCCAGCATTTT. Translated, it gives CATSEDGNQPQHF.